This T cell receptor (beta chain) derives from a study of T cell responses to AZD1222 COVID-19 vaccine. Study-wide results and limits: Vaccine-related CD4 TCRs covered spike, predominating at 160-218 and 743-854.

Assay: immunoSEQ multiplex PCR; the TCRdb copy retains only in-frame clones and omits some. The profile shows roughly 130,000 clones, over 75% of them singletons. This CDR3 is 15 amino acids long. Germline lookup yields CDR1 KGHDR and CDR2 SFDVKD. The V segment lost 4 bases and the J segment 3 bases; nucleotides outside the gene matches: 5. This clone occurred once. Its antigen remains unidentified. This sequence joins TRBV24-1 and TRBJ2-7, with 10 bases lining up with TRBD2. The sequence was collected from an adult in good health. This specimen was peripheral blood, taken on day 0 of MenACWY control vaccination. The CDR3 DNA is TGTGCCACCAGTGACCGGACTAGCGGAAACTACGAGCAGTACTTC. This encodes CATSDRTSGNYEQYF.